The entry below gives a single TCR beta chain sequence along with its context. The antigen remains undetermined. At the DNA level, this CDR3 is encoded by other sequences in the same sample as well. These data are taken from a study of vaccination effects on CD4 cells after COVID-19. Germline CDR1 reads MNHEY; CDR2 reads SVGAGI. V lost 3 bases and J lost 2, with 1 base in between. The CDR3 has 11 amino acids. Assay: immunoSEQ multiplex PCR; the TCRdb copy retains only in-frame clones and omits some. In the table there are about 45,000 clones, roughly four fifths of which are singletons. After expansion with viral peptide pools in the ViraFEST assay, antigen-specific CD4+ T cells were sequenced. The authors isolated CD4+ T cells after approximately 9 days of culture. SARS-CoV-2 infected the person between March and December 2020, as confirmed by PCR.

This specimen consisted of CD4+ T cells from PBMCs cultured with a peptide pool, obtained before COVID-19 vaccination. The origin of this receptor is a human donor who had a prior SARS-CoV-2 infection. The gene calls are TRBV6-5 and TRBJ2-5; D is ambiguous. The CDR3 sequence is CASSYQETQYF. The CDR3 nucleotides are TGTGCCAGCAGTTATCAAGAGACCCAGTACTTC.